Listed here are 14 T cell receptor beta chains from one sample, sequenced in a study of somatic mutations in cytotoxic T cells in rheumatoid arthritis. The table came from immunoSEQ multiplex PCR; TCRdb's copy has only in-frame clones and leaves some out. The sample holds thousands of clones, roughly 87% seen once. The sequenced material came from CD8+ T cells sorted from blood. The receptors were gathered from a man aged 35 to 55 with rheumatoid arthritis.

The chain combines TRBV6-5 with TRBJ1-1; 8 bases are shared with TRBD1. Looked up from germline, CDR1 is MNHEY and CDR2 is SVGAGI. The CDR3 is made up of 13 amino acids. V lost 9 bases, J lost 0 bases, and 3 bases stayed unmatched. CDR3 residues: CASGQGLNTEAFF. CDR3 bases: TGTGCCAGTGGACAGGGCCTGAACACTGAAGCTTTCTTT.

The CDR3 region is CASSLSWGEENYGYTF. In DNA, the CDR3 is TGTGCCAGCAGTTTATCTTGGGGGGAAGAGAACTATGGCTACACCTTC. The V and J genes are TRBV27 and TRBJ1-2; D perhaps matches TRBD1 (5 bases). Germline V gene sequence: CDR1 MNHEY, CDR2 SMNVEV (reference sequence). V was pared by 0 bases and J by 2 bases, with 13 bases between. The CDR3 has 16 amino acids.

The chain recombines TRBV19 with TRBJ2-3; 10 bases align to TRBD2. The CDR3 runs 15 residues. V dropped 4 bases and J dropped 5; count of bases not matched to a gene: 6. From germline, CDR1 is LNHDA and CDR2 SQIVND (reference sequence). The CDR3 DNA sequence: TGTGCCAGTAGTAGCACTAGCGGGGCGGGAGATACGCAGTATTTT. It is translated as CASSSTSGAGDTQYF.

V usage is TRBV7-9 and J usage is TRBJ2-2; 12 positions agree with TRBD2. CDR3 length: 18 amino acids. V lost 5 bases and J lost 4; bases outside the gene matches: 11. Germline CDR1 is SEHNR and CDR2 is FQNEAQ (reference sequence). The DNA for the CDR3 is TGTGCCAGCAGCCCATGGACTAGCGGGGTTTCCGGCACCGGGGAGCTGTTTTTT. This translates into CASSPWTSGVSGTGELFF.

The chain combines TRBV5-6 with TRBJ2-7; 8 nucleotides match TRBD1. CDR1 is SGHDT and CDR2 is YYEEEE in the germline V gene. J lost 6 bases, V lost 0 bases, and 5 bases had no gene match. CDR3 length: 14 amino acids. The CDR3 coding sequence is TGTGCCAGCAGCTTGGGGACAGGGTCCCGCGAGCAGTACTTC. Translated, it gives CASSLGTGSREQYF.

This chain joins TRBV5-6 and TRBJ2-5; 10 nucleotides agree with TRBD1. CDR1 is SGHDT and CDR2 is YYEEEE in the germline V gene. The CDR3 is made up of 16 amino acids. V shed 0 bases and J 4 bases; nucleotides not matched to a gene: 6. Here the CDR3 DNA reads TGTGCCAGCAGCTTGGCCTGGACAGGGGGAGCAGAGACCCAGTACTTC. Its translation is CASSLAWTGGAETQYF.

The rearrangement links TRBV13 to TRBJ2-3; no firm D call. The CDR3 is 12 amino acids. Germline V gene data show CDR1 as PRHDT and CDR2 as FYEKMQ (reference sequence). The V and J ends lost 1 base and 6 bases respectively, with 5 bases between them. The CDR3 reads CASSLVADTQYF. The CDR3 DNA reads as TGTGCCAGCAGCTTAGTAGCCGATACGCAGTATTTT.

This clone was observed a handful of times. The gene calls are TRBV6-5 and TRBJ1-1; unclear D gene. Trimming stripped 6 bases from V and 1 base from J, with 6 bases between. The CDR3 runs 12 residues. The V gene's germline CDR1 is MNHEY and CDR2 SVGAGI. The CDR3, as DNA: TGTGCCAGCAGCCCAGGGAACACTGAAGCTTTCTTT. As protein: CASSPGNTEAFF.

This chain joins TRBV6-5 and TRBJ1-6, with D possibly matching TRBD1 (6 bases). The V gene's germline CDR1 is MNHEY and CDR2 SVGAGI. Trimming stripped 6 bases from V and 14 bases from J, with 20 bases between. The CDR3 is made up of 14 amino acids. CDR3 sequence reads: CASRAGVLREALHF. The CDR3 DNA sequence: TGTGCCAGCAGAGCAGGGGTCCTTAGAGAAGCCCTCCACTTT.

The V and J genes are TRBV2 and TRBJ2-3; possible D gene TRBD2, 7 bases. Germline V lookup: CDR1 SNHLY, CDR2 FYNNEI. V was pared by 1 base and J by 3 bases, with 11 bases between. The CDR3 is 15 amino acids. DNA for the CDR3: TGTGCCAGCAGTGAAGTGGGGGGGCCAACAGATACGCAGTATTTT. Translation: CASSEVGGPTDTQYF.

The chain has TRBV27 and TRBJ1-2; D is possibly TRBD1 (6 bases). Trimming removed 2 bases from V and 8 bases from J, with 12 bases in between. This CDR3 is built from 13 residues. Germline V CDR1 and CDR2: MNHEY, SMNVEV (reference sequence). CDR3 in amino acids: CASSLGGGQGYTF. Here the CDR3 DNA reads TGTGCCAGCAGTTTAGGGGGCGGACAGGGCTACACCTTC.

This chain uses TRBV19 with TRBJ2-1, with 10 bases matching TRBD2. CDR1 is LNHDA, CDR2 SQIVND, per germline (reference sequence). CDR3 length: 15 amino acids. Germline trimming cut 5 bases from V and 6 bases from J; bases unmatched to any gene: 7. The CDR3 protein is CASSSSGGFSNEQFF. CDR3 in DNA: TGTGCCAGTAGTTCTAGCGGGGGCTTTAGCAATGAGCAGTTCTTC.

The chain couples TRBV5-8 to TRBJ2-1, with D possibly TRBD2 on 6 matching bases. V lost 4 bases and J lost 9, with 14 bases in between. Germline V gene data show CDR1 as SGHTS and CDR2 as YDEGEE. This CDR3 region has 13 residues. The CDR3 here is CASSLGRFGEQFF. The CDR3 DNA reads as TGTGCCAGCAGCCTTGGGAGGTTCGGTGAGCAGTTCTTC.

The chain has TRBV4-1 and TRBJ2-5; 7 nucleotides match TRBD1. V lost 3 bases, J lost 5 bases, and 9 bases stayed unmatched. In germline, CDR1 is MGHRA, CDR2 YSYEKL. The CDR3 is made up of 15 amino acids. CDR3 region: CASSHEQGVIETQYF. The DNA of the CDR3 is TGCGCCAGCAGCCACGAGCAGGGGGTAATTGAGACCCAGTACTTC.